Listed below are T cell receptor beta chains from one sample, sequenced in a study of T cell responses to AZD1222 COVID-19 vaccine. Some clones are missing from TCRdb's copy, which holds only in-frame ones; the method was immunoSEQ multiplex PCR. This sample carries 170,000 or so clones, 90% of them seen once, and the ten largest clones take approximately 3%. This sample comprised peripheral blood, obtained on day 0 of AZD1222 vaccination. These receptors all stem from an adult in good health. CDR3s include the opening cysteine and the closing phenylalanine or tryptophan.

TRBV7-2 | CASSLEEGRIQYF
TRBV27 | CASRSINGRPGNTIYF
TRBV3-1/TRBV3-2 | CASSQPGGNSPLHF
TRBV29-1 | CSVDEQGDTEAFF
TRBV24-1 | CATSPTGTGSTDTQYF
TRBV9 | CASSVDLHNEQFF
TRBV6-1 | CASSEFGGSSYNEQFF
TRBV3-1/TRBV3-2 | CASSRRTGGYGYTF
TRBV29-1 | CSVNPPGAGRGGGYTF
TRBV12-3/TRBV12-4 | CASRQGANQPQHF
TRBV11-2 | CASSWRQRSLQETQYF
TRBV12-3/TRBV12-4 | CASSFTGAGEQYF
TRBV9 | CASSGDRAFF
TRBV18 | CASSPRAGVTTYEQYF
TRBV7-2 | CASSSRQVDQPQHF
TRBV19 | CASSPLAGELYEQYF
TRBV18 | CASSQGLDYGYTF
TRBV10-1 | CASSDWCGGPTDTQYF
TRBV10-1 | CASSELSGGPQPRETQYF
TRBV7-2 | CASSWTSGYEQYF
TRBV30 | CAWSYSGNTIYF
TRBV30 | CAWRTSGESSYNEQFF
TRBV9 | CASSPGQAAQPQHF
TRBV10-2 | CASSVPSGGETQYF
TRBV30 | CAWSVGREAQYF
TRBV21-1 | CASSKVEGLAGAQETQYF
TRBV7-9 | CASSFLIGAAYNEQFF
TRBV2 | CASSEGQTNYGYTF
TRBV7-3 | CASSLTGASGRGAYYEQYF
TRBV25-1 | CASRPRDLGGYTF
TRBV4-3 | CASSQATGVEEKLFF
TRBV14 | CASSQVANEQFF
TRBV6-4 | CASSDDYNSPLHF
TRBV4-3 | CASSPRGADNEKLFF
TRBV6-5 | CASKLGQGAGNTIYF
TRBV4-1 | CASSQGFKRGGPDTQYF
TRBV7-8 | CASSLVSNYGYTF
TRBV20-1 | CSARGDTEAFF
TRBV25-1 | CASSRRTASTDTQYF